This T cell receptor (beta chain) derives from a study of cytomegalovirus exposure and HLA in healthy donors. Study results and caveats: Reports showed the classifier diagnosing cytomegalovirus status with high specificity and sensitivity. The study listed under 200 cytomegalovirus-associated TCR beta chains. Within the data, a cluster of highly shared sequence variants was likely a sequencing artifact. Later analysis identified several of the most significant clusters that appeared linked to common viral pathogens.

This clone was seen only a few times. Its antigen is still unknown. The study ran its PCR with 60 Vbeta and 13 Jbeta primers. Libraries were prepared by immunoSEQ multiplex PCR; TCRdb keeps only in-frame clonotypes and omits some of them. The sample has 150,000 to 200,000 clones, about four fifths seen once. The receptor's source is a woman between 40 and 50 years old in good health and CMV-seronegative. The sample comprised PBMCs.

CDR3 in DNA: TGTGCCAGCAGCCAAGCGGAGGGAAGAAGCGATGGCTACACCTTC. Its protein is CASSQAEGRSDGYTF. The V call is TRBV14, the J call TRBJ1-2; D not resolved. The CDR3 is 15 residues long. V lost 1 base and J 6 bases, leaving 15 bases between the germline ends. CDR1 is SGHDN, CDR2 FVKESK, per germline.